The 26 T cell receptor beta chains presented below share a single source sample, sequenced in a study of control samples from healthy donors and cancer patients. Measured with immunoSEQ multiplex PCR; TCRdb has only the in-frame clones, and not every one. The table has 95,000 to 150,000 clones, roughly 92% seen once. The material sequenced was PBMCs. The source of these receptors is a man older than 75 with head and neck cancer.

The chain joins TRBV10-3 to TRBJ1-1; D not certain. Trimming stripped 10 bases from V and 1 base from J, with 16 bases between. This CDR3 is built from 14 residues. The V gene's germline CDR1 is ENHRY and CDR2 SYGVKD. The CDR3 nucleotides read TGTGCCACCCGAGTAGGAACGGCGAACACTGAAGCTTTCTTT. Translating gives CATRVGTANTEAFF.

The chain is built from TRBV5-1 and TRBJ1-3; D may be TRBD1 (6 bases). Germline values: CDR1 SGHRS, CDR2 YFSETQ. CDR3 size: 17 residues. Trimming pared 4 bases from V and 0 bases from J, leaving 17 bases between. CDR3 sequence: CASSPSGGPRSGNTIYF. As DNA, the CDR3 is TGCGCCAGCAGCCCCTCGGGGGGCCCCCGCTCTGGAAACACCATATATTTT.

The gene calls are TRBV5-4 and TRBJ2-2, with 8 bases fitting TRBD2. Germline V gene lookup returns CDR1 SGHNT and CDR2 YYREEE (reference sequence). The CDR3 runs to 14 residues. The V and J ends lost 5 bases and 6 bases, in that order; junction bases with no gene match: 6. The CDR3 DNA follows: TGTGCCAGCAGGAGAAGCGGGAGTTCCGGGGAGCTGTTTTTT. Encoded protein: CASRRSGSSGELFF. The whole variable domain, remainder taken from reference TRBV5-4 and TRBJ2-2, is ETGVTQSPTHLIKTRGQQVTLRCSSQSGHNTVSWYQQALGQGPQFIFQYYREEENGRGNFPPRFSGLQFPNYSSELNVNALELDDSALYLCASRRSGSSGELFFGEGSRLTVL.

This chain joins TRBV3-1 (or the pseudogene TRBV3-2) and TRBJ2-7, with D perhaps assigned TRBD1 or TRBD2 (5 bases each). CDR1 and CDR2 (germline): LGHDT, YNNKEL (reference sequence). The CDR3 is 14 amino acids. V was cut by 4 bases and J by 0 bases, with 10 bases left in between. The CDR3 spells CASSPGTVSYEQYF. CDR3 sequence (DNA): TGTGCCAGCAGCCCCGGGACGGTCTCCTACGAGCAGTACTTC.

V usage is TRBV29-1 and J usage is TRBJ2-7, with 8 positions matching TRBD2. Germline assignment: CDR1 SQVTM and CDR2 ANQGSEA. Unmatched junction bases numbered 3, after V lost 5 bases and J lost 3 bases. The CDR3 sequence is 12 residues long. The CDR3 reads CSVQAGVYEQYF. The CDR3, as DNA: TGCAGCGTTCAAGCGGGAGTCTACGAGCAGTACTTC.

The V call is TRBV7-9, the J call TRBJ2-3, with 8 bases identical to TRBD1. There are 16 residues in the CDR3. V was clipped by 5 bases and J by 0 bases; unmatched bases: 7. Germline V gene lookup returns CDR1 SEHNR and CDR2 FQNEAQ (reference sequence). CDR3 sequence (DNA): TGTGCCAGCAGCCGACCCACAGGGGGTAGCACAGATACGCAGTATTTT. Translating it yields CASSRPTGGSTDTQYF.

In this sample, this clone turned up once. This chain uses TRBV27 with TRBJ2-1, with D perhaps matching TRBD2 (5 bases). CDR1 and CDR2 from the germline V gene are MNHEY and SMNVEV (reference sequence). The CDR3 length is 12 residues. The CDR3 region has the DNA TGTGTCGTGTCGGGGTCCTACAATGAGCAGTTCTTC. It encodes CVVSGSYNEQFF.

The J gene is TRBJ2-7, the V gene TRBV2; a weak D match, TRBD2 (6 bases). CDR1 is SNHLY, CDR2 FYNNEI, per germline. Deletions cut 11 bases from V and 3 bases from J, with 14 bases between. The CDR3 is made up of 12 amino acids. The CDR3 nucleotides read TGTGCCGGAAGACTAGACCTCTACGAGCAGTACTTC. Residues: CAGRLDLYEQYF.

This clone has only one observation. DNA of the CDR3: TGTGCCAGTAGTCCTCGGACAGGCAAAACCGGCTATGGCTACACCTTC. Its protein product is CASSPRTGKTGYGYTF. The chain couples TRBV19 to TRBJ1-2; 7 nucleotides agree with TRBD1. Germline lookup yields CDR1 LNHDA and CDR2 SQIVND (reference sequence). This CDR3 contains 16 residues. The junction had 13 bases not matched to a gene; V was cut back by 5 bases and J by 4 bases.

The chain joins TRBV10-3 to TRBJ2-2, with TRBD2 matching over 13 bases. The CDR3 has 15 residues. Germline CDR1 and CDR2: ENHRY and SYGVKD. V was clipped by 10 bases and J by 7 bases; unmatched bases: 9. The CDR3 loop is CATTLAGGPFGELFF. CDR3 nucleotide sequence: TGTGCCACCACACTAGCGGGAGGGCCTTTCGGGGAGCTGTTTTTT.

The CDR3 DNA sequence: TGTGCCAGCAGCATCCCAGGGGCAGAGACCCAGTACTTC. Protein product: CASSIPGAETQYF. The chain recombines TRBV11-2 with TRBJ2-5; tentative D call: TRBD1 (6 bases). CDR1 is SGHAT, CDR2 FQNNGV, per germline. Trimming removed 5 bases from V and 4 bases from J, with 11 bases in between. The CDR3 loop spans 13 amino acids.

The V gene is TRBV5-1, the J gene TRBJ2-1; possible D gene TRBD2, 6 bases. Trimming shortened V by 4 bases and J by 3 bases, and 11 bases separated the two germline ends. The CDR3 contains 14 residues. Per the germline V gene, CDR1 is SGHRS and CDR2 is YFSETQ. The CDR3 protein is CASSIRDFYNEQFF. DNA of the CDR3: TGCGCCAGCAGCATCCGGGACTTCTACAATGAGCAGTTCTTC.

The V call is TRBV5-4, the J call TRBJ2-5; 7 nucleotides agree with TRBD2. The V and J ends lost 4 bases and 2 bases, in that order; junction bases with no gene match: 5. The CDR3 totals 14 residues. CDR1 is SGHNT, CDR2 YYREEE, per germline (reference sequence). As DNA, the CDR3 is TGTGCCAGCAGCCTTGGGACTATACAAGAGACCCAGTACTTC. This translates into CASSLGTIQETQYF.

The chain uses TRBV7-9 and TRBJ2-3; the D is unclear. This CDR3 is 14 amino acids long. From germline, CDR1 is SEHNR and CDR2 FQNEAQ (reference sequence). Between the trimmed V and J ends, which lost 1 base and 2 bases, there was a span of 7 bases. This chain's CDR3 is CASSLEGFTDTQYF. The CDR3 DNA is TGTGCCAGCAGCTTAGAAGGCTTCACAGATACGCAGTATTTT.

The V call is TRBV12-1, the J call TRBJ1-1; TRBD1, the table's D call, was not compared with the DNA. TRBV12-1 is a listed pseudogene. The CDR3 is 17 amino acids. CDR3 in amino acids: CASSFADSCPMNTEAFF. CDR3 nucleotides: TGTGCCAGCAGCTTTGCCGACAGCTGTCCTATGAACACTGAAGCTTTCTTT.

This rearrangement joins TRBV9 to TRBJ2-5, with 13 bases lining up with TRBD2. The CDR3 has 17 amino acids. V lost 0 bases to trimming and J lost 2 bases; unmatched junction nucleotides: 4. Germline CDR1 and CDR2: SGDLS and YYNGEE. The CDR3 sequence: CASSVGTSGREQETQYF. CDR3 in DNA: TGTGCCAGCAGCGTAGGGACTAGCGGGAGAGAGCAAGAGACCCAGTACTTC.

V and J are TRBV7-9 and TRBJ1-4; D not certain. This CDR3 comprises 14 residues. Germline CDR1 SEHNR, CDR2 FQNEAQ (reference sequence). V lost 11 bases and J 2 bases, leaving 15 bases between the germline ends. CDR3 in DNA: TGTGCCTGCGGAACGGGGAGCACTAATGAAAAACTGTTTTTT. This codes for CACGTGSTNEKLFF.

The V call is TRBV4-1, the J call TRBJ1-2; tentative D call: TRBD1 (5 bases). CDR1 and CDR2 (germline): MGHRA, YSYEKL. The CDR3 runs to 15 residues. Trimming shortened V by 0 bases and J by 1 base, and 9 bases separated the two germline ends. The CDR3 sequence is CASSQEGTVNYGYTF. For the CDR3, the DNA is TGCGCCAGCAGCCAAGAAGGGACGGTTAACTATGGCTACACCTTC.

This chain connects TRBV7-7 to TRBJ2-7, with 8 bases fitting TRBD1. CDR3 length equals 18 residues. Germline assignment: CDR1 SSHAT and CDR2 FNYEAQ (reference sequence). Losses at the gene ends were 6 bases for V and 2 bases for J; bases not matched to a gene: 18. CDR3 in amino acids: CASSHAGQELPLTYEQYF. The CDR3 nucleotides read TGTGCCAGCAGTCATGCGGGACAGGAACTACCCTTAACCTACGAGCAGTACTTC.

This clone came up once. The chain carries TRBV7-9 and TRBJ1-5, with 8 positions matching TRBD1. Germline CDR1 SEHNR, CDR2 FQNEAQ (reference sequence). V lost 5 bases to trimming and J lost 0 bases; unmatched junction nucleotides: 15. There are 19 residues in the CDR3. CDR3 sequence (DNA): TGTGCCAGCAGCCCGGGGTGGGGGACAGGATCCTATAGCAATCAGCCCCAGCATTTT. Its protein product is CASSPGWGTGSYSNQPQHF.

The CDR3 DNA reads TGTGCCAGCAGCTGGGGACCCCAGAGCAATCAGCCCCAGCATTTT. It encodes CASSWGPQSNQPQHF. This chain uses TRBV7-2 with TRBJ1-5, with TRBD1 as a possible D gene (5 bases). The V end lost 4 bases, the J end lost 1 base, and 11 bases lay between the germline ends. The CDR3 consists of 15 residues. Germline values: CDR1 SGHTA, CDR2 FQGNSA.

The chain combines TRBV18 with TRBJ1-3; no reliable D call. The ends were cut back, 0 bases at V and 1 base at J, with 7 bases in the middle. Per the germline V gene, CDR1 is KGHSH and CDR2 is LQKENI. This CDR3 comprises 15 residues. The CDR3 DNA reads TGTGCCAGCTCACCACCGGGAAAGTCTGGAAACACCATATATTTT. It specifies CASSPPGKSGNTIYF.

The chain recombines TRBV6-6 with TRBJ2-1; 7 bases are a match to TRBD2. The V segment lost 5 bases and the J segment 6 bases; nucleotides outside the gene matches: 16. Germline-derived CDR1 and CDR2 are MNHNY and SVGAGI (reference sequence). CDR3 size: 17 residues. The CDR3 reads CASSPGLEAGTGNEQFF. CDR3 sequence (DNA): TGTGCCAGCAGTCCAGGACTAGAGGCTGGGACGGGCAATGAGCAGTTCTTC.

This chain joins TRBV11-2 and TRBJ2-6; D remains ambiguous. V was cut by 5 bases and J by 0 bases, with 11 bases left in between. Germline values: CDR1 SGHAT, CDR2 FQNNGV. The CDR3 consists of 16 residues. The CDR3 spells CASSRTPDSGANVLTF. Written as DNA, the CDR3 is TGTGCCAGCAGCCGGACCCCAGACTCTGGGGCCAACGTCCTGACTTTC. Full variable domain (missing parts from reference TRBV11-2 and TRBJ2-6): EAGVAQSPRYKIIEKRQSVAFWCNPISGHATLYWYQQILGQGPKLLIQFQNNGVVDDSQLPKDRFSAERLKGVDSTLKIQPAKLEDSAVYLCASSRTPDSGANVLTFGAGSRLTVL.

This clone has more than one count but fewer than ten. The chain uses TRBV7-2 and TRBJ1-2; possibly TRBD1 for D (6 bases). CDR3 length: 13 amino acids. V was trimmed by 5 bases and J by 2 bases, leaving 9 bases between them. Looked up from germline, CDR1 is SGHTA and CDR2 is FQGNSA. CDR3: CASSRDRNYGYTF. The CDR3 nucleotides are TGTGCCAGCAGCCGTGACAGGAACTATGGCTACACCTTC.

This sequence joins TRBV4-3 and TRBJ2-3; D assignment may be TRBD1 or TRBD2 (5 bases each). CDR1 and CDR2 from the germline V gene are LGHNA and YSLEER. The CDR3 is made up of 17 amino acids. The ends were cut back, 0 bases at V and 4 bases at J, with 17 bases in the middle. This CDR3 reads CASSQESPGPVPDTQYF. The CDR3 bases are TGCGCCAGCAGCCAAGAATCCCCGGGACCAGTGCCAGATACGCAGTATTTT.